Described below is a single T cell receptor beta chain sequence and its context. The antigen remains undetermined. Germline CDR1 reads SEHNR; CDR2 reads FQNEAQ (reference sequence). V dropped 4 bases and J dropped 5 bases, with 0 bases sitting between them. CDR3 size: 10 residues. The data were produced by immunoSEQ multiplex PCR, yet TCRdb's version contains in-frame clones alone and is incomplete. The sample consists of fewer than 7,000 clones, approximately 65% of them appearing once. The data derive from a study of CD8 T cell repertoires and HIV-1 epitope variants. Study-wide results and caveats: The TAALDMSHF plasma variant had no responses, unlike KF9 (about five clonotypes) and HW9 (one). This assay reports beta chains of antigen-expanded cells, not T cell function.

The sequenced material came from cultured CD8+ T cells derived from PBMCs. The chain recombines TRBV7-9 with TRBJ2-1, with D uncertain. The TCR was taken from a male donor with HIV. DNA of the CDR3: TGTGCCAGCAGCTACAATGAGCAGTTCTTC. Its translation is CASSYNEQFF.